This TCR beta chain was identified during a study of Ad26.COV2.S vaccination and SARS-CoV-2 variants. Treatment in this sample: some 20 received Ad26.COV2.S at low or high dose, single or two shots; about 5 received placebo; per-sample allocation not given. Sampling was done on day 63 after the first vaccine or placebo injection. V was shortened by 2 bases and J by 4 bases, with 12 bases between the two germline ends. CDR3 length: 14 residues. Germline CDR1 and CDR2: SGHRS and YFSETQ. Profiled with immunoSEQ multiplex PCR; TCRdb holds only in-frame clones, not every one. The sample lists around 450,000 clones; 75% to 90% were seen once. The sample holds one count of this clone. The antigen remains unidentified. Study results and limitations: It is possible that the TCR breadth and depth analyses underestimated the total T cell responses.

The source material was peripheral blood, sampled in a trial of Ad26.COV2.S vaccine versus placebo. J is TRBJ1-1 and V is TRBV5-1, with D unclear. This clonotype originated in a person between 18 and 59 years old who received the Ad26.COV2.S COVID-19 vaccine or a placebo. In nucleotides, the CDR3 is TGCGCCAGCAGCTTAGAGGTTGGAGGCACTGAAGCTTTCTTT. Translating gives CASSLEVGGTEAFF.